The clone carrying this TCR beta chain was recorded only once. Original processing methods: Using reference gene primer amplification, nucleated cell counts were estimated. Measured with immunoSEQ multiplex PCR; TCRdb has only the in-frame clones, and not every one. V, J and clone size are those of that table, while D and trimming were read from the DNA. In the table there are under 200,000 clones, over 70% of which are singletons. These data belong to a study of blood T cell repertoires in COVID-19. Study context: Researchers got acute and convalescent COVID-19 samples from the United States, Italy and Spain. Sources were T cells, B-cell-depleted T cells, or PBMCs; the material itself was cDNA or gDNA.

CDR1 and CDR2 (germline): LNHDA, SQIVND (reference sequence). The CDR3 consists of 13 residues. V lost 5 bases and J lost 4, with 11 bases in between. The chain uses TRBV19 and TRBJ1-2, with a tentative D call TRBD1 (6 bases). The receptor's source is a man between 65 and 80 years old with acute or convalescent COVID-19. The specimen sequenced was peripheral blood. The CDR3 protein is CASSPDRGYGYTF. In nucleotides, the CDR3 is TGTGCCAGTAGTCCGGACAGAGGCTATGGCTACACCTTC.